This T cell receptor beta chain derives from a study of cytomegalovirus exposure and HLA in healthy donors. Study-level information: From donors who were HLA-typed, an early data release held about 85 million unique TCRs. Overall study findings and caveats: Trimming of TCR beta V- and J-genes showed a link, identified in a later analysis, to a missense DCLRE1C variant. Under in vitro conditions, a few CMV-associated chains were confirmed as specific for CMV antigens.

Use of 60 Vbeta and 13 Jbeta primers characterized the PCR. TCRdb's table, derived via immunoSEQ multiplex PCR, lists solely in-frame clones and lacks some. The sample consists of about 69,000 clones, about 76% of them appearing once. A remark on this clone: Its antigen remains unidentified.

Germline CDR1 is SSHAT and CDR2 is FNYEAQ (reference sequence). Trimming cost V 3 bases and J 9 bases, with 12 bases left between them. The CDR3 consists of 13 residues. The TCR comes from a man between 18 and 35 years old in good health and CMV-seronegative. The sample consisted of PBMCs. V is TRBV7-7 and J is TRBJ2-1; D might be TRBD2 (5 bases). CDR3: CASSLLESGEQFF. The CDR3 nucleotides read TGTGCCAGCAGCTTGTTGGAGAGCGGTGAGCAGTTCTTC. Complete variable domain (other parts from reference TRBV7-7 and TRBJ2-1): GAGVSQSPRYKVTKRGQDVTLRCDPISSHATLYWYQQALGQGPEFLTYFNYEAQPDKSGLPSDRFSAERPEGSISTLTIQRTEQRDSAMYRCASSLLESGEQFFGPGTRLTVL.